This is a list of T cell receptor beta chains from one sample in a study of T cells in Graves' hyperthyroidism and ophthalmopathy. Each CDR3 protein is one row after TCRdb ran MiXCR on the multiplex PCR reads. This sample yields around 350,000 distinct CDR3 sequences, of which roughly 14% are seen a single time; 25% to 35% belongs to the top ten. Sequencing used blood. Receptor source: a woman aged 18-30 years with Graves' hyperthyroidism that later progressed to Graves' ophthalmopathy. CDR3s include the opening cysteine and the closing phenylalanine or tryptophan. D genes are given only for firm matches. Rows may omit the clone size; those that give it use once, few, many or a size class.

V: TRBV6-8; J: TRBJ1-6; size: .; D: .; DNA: TGTGCCAGCAGTTACTCGTGGAGGCAGAACAATTCACCCCTCCACTTT; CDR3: CASSYSWRQNNSPLHF
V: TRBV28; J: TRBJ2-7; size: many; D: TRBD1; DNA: TGTGCCAGCACCCCCTTATACGCGGGGGACAGGGGTGGCCACGAGCAGTACTTC; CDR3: CASTPLYAGDRGGHEQYF
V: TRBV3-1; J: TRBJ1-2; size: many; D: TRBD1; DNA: TGTGCCAGCAGCCAAACGGGACAGGGGGCGTCGGGCTACACCTTC; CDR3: CASSQTGQGASGYTF
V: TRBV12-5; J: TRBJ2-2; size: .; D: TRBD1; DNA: TGTGCTATTGCCGTGAGACAGGGAGACGTCACCGGGGAGCTGTTTTTT; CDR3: CAIAVRQGDVTGELFF
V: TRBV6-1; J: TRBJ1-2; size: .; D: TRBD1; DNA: TGTGCCAGCAAGACGGGACAGGGGGACTATGGCTACACCTTC; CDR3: CASKTGQGDYGYTF
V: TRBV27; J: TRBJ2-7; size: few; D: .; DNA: TGTGCCAGCAGTTTATTTGTAGGGGGGCCCTGGGAGCAGTACTTC; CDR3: CASSLFVGGPWEQYF
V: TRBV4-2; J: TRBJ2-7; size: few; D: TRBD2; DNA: TGTGCCAGCAGCCTCCGGGACTACCCTAAGGAGCAGTACTTC; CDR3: CASSLRDYPKEQYF
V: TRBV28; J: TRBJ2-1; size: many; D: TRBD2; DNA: TGTGCCGGGTCTGGGGCGGGAGACCCCGACTACAATGAGCAGTTCTTC; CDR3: CAGSGAGDPDYNEQFF
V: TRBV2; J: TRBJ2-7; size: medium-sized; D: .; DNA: TGTGCCAGCTCAGACTCAGACTACGAGCAGTACTTC; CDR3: CASSDSDYEQYF
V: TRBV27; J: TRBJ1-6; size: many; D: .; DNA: TGTGCCAGCAGTTTGGGGACGACGAGGGCCCTCCACTTT; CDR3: CASSLGTTRALHF
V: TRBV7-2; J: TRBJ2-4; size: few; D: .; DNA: TGTGCCAGCAGCGCCAGGACTAGGGGGGCGGAGTACTTC; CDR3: CASSARTRGAEYF
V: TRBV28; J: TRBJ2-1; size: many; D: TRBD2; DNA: TGTGCCAGCAGTCCCCTCGGGGCGGGAGGGCGACAATATGAGCAGTTCTTC; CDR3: CASSPLGAGGRQYEQFF
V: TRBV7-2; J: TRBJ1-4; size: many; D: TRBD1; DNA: TGTGCCAGCAGCCTCGGGACAGGGGGCAAGGAAAAACTGTTTTTT; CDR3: CASSLGTGGKEKLFF
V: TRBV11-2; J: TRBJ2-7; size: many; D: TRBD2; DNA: TGTGCCAGCAGCACAAACCCGGGGGGACCCGAGCAGTACTTC; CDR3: CASSTNPGGPEQYF
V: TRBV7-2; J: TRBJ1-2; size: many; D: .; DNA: TGTGCCAGCAGCTCTCGGACACGACCTAACTATGGCTACACCTTC; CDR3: CASSSRTRPNYGYTF
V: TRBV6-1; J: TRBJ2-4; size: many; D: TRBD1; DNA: TGTGCCAGCAGTGGAGAGGACAGGGCGGGCATTCAGTACTTC; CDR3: CASSGEDRAGIQYF
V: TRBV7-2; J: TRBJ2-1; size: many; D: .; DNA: TGTGCCAGCAGCTTAAACAGGAAGGGAGAGCAGTTCTTC; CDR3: CASSLNRKGEQFF
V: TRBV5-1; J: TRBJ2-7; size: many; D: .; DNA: TGCGCCAGCAGCTTGGACAGGGGAGGGGAGCAGTACTTC; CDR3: CASSLDRGGEQYF
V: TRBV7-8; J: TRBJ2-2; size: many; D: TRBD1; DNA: TGTGCCAGCAGCTGGGGGACAGGGCTGAACACCGGGGAGCTGTTTTTT; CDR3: CASSWGTGLNTGELFF
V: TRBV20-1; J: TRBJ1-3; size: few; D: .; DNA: TGCAGTGCTAGGGCTGACTCAAGCTCTGGAAACACCATATATTTT; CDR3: CSARADSSSGNTIYF
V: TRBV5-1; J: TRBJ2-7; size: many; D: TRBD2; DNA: TGCGCCAGCAGCCCCTCTGGGACTAGCGGGTACTCCTACGAGCAGTACTTC; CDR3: CASSPSGTSGYSYEQYF
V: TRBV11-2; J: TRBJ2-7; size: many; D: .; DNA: TGTGCCAGCAGCTTAGATCCATCTCCAGCCTACGAGCAGTACTTC; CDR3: CASSLDPSPAYEQYF